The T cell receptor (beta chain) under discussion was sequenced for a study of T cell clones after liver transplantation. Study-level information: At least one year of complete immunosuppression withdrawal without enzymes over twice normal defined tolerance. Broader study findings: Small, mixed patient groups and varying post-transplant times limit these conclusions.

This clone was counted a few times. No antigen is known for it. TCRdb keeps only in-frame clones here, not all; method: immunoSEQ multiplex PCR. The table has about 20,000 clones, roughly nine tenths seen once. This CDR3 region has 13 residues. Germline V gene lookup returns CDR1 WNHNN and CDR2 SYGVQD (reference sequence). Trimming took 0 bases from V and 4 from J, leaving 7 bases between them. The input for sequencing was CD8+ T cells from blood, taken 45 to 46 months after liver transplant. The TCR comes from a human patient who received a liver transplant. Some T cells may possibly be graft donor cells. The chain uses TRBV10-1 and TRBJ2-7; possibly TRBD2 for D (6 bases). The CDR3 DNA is TGCGCCAGCAGTGAGTCAGGACTATACGAGCAGTACTTC. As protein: CASSESGLYEQYF.